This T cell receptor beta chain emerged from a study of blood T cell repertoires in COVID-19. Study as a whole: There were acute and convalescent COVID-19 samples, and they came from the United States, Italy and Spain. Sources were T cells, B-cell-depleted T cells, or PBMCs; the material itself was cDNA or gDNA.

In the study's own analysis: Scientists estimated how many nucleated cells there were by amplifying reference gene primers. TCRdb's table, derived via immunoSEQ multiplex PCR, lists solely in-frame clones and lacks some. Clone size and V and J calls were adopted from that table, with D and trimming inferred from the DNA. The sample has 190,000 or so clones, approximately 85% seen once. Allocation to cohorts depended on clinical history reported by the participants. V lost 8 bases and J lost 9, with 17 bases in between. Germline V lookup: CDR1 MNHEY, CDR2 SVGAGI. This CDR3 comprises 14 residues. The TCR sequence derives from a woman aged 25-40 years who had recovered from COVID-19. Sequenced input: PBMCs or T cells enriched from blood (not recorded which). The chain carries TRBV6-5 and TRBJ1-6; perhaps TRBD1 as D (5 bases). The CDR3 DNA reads TGTGCCAGCGGTCTGGCAGGGAAAGGTTCACCCCTCCACTTT. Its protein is CASGLAGKGSPLHF.